The clone carrying this T cell receptor beta chain has a handful of counts. What it binds is not known. This sample stems from a study of CD8+ T cells in alopecia areata. Overall study context: Treatment ran 6 to 18 months, with 6 months of follow-up afterward. Study conclusions and caveats: Whether baseline CD8+ expansion is linked to response remains uncertain, given a single nonresponder. Treatment with tofacitinib significantly lowered scalp clonality and reduced expanded CD8+ clones among the top 100.

Indicated treatment: oral pan-JAK inhibitor, 5-10 mg twice daily. It was from alopecia areata patients that lesional scalp punch biopsies and peripheral blood were collected. RNA extraction and reverse transcription yielded cDNA as sequencing template. The table came from immunoSEQ multiplex PCR; TCRdb's copy has only in-frame clones and leaves some out. In the table there are fewer than 250,000 clones, over 40% of which are singletons. The CDR3 extends over 18 amino acids. CDR1 is PRHDT and CDR2 is FYEKMQ in the germline V gene (reference sequence). Trimming took 5 bases from V and 7 from J, leaving 26 bases between them.

The sample here was CD4+ T cells sorted from blood, taken at approximately week 36, from a patient treated with tofacitinib. This chain joins TRBV13 and TRBJ2-2; the D call may be TRBD1 or TRBD2 (5 bases each). The TCR comes from a human donor with alopecia areata. The CDR3 DNA sequence: TGTGCCAGCAGCCTCGCGGACCAAAAGCCGGGGACGGGCGGGGAGCTGTTTTTT. As protein: CASSLADQKPGTGGELFF.